A selection of T cell receptor beta chains follows, all from one sample in a study of control samples from healthy donors and cancer patients. Assay: immunoSEQ multiplex PCR; the TCRdb copy retains only in-frame clones and omits some. The table includes approximately 90,000 clones, 85% to 90% detected once. Sequencing used blood. These receptors were obtained from a woman in her thirties or forties in good health. The CDR3 runs from the conserved cysteine through the conserved F or W. Each record gives: CDR3 length, J gene, clone size, V gene, D gene, CDR3 DNA, CDR3 protein. A D gene is named only where the DNA matches it firmly. Where a row states a size, it is once, few, many or the class of an expanded clone; other rows omit it.

17 TRBJ2-5 . TRBV5-5 TRBD1 TGTGCCAGCAGTCCCACCCGGGACAGCTTCACCCAAGAGACCCAGTACTTC CASSPTRDSFTQETQYF
13 TRBJ2-1 . TRBV30 TRBD2 TGTGCCTGGAGAACTAGCGGGGGGAGTGAGCAGTTCTTC CAWRTSGGSEQFF
15 TRBJ2-1 . TRBV6-5 TRBD2 TGTGCCAGCAGTTACGGGCGGGGGGGCCACAATGAGCAGTTCTTC CASSYGRGGHNEQFF
14 TRBJ1-6 . TRBV30 TRBD1 TGTGCCTTGGGTAGAGGGGGCGTTTATTCACCCCTCCACTTT CALGRGGVYSPLHF
16 TRBJ2-2 . TRBV11-1 TRBD1 TGTGCCAGCAGCTACAGACAGGGGAAGAACACCGGGGAGCTGTTTTTT CASSYRQGKNTGELFF
14 TRBJ2-7 . TRBV5-6 . TGTGCCAGCAGCCGCTTTCAGGGGAGGGACGAGCAGTACTTC CASSRFQGRDEQYF
15 TRBJ2-5 . TRBV2 TRBD2 TGTGCCAGCAGTGATGAGCGGGGGGGACCCGAGACCCAGTACTTC CASSDERGGPETQYF
14 TRBJ2-2 . TRBV7-3 . TGTGCCAGCAGCTTAGCGGTAGGGACCGGGGAGCTGTTTTTT CASSLAVGTGELFF
16 TRBJ2-1 . TRBV6-7 TRBD2 TGTGCCAGTATTGAGTGGGGGGGTCTGTCCTACAATGAGCAGTTCTTC CASIEWGGLSYNEQFF
16 TRBJ1-6 . TRBV4-3 . TGCGCCAGCAGCCAAGACAGAACAGGGAATAATTCACCCCTCCACTTT CASSQDRTGNNSPLHF
13 TRBJ1-2 . TRBV12-5 . TGTGCTAGTGGTCCTCCAGACTCGCGCGGCTACACCTTC CASGPPDSRGYTF
14 TRBJ2-1 few TRBV25-1 . TGTGCCAGCAGAGGCCCGGGTCCGTACAATGAGCAGTTCTTC CASRGPGPYNEQFF
14 TRBJ2-5 . TRBV5-6 TRBD1 TGTGCCAGCAGACTAACAGGGGGCCAAGAGACCCAGTACTTC CASRLTGGQETQYF
12 TRBJ2-7 . TRBV12-1 . TGTGCCAGCAGCTTCCGAACCTACGAGCAGTACTTC CASSFRTYEQYF
17 TRBJ1-2 . TRBV10-2 TRBD1 TGCGCCAGCTGGGCCGGGACAGGCGGATCGACTCGTTATGGCTACACCTTC CASWAGTGGSTRYGYTF
14 TRBJ2-3 medium-sized TRBV9 . TGTGCCAGCAGCGTATCGGGGAACACAGATACGCAGTATTTT CASSVSGNTDTQYF
14 TRBJ1-2 . TRBV27 TRBD1 TGTGCCAGCAGTTTCGGGCAGGGGGCGGGCGGCTACACCTTC CASSFGQGAGGYTF
14 TRBJ1-1 . TRBV19 . TGTGCCAGTAGCCGGACGGAATATCACACTGAAGCTTTCTTT CASSRTEYHTEAFF
15 TRBJ2-7 . TRBV10-3 TRBD1 TGTGCCATCAGTGAGGGGACAGGGGCAACCTACGAGCAGTACTTC CAISEGTGATYEQYF
13 TRBJ1-1 . TRBV23-1 . TGCGCCGCCGGGTGGGCCAAGAACACTGAAGCTTTCTTT CAAGWAKNTEAFF
11 TRBJ2-7 . TRBV20-1 . TGCAGTGTCAGGGAGGCCTACGAGCAGTACTTC CSVREAYEQYF
14 TRBJ2-1 . TRBV9 . TGTGCCAGCAGCGTAGCCGGTCTAGATGGTGAGCAGTTCTTC CASSVAGLDGEQFF
17 TRBJ2-3 . TRBV5-1 TRBD2 TGCGCCAGCAGCAAGGAGACCGGGACTAGCGGGGGAGATACGCAGTATTTT CASSKETGTSGGDTQYF
16 TRBJ2-5 few TRBV6-1 TRBD1 TGTGCCAGCAGTGATGTTCGGGGACAGGGCCAAGAGACCCAGTACTTC CASSDVRGQGQETQYF
17 TRBJ1-2 . TRBV6-6 TRBD1 TGTGCCAGCAGTCCGCCCGGGACAGGCCAGTCCCGGAGGGGCTACACCTTC CASSPPGTGQSRRGYTF
16 TRBJ1-5 . TRBV7-8 . TGTGCCAGCAGTCCCCGGGACATGATCGGAAATCAGCCCCAGCATTTT CASSPRDMIGNQPQHF
13 TRBJ1-1 . TRBV19 . TGTGCCAGTAGTATAGATGCCTACACTGAAGCTTTCTTT CASSIDAYTEAFF
12 TRBJ1-2 . TRBV10-1 . TGCGCCAGCAGCGCCGGCTCCTATGGCTACACCTTC CASSAGSYGYTF
15 TRBJ2-7 . TRBV7-2 TRBD2 TGTGCCAGCAGCCCGTGGGCGGGAGATTACTACGAGCAGTACTTC CASSPWAGDYYEQYF
13 TRBJ2-7 . TRBV2 . TGTGCCAGCAGTGAAGCGGAGCTATACGAGCAGTACTTC CASSEAELYEQYF
14 TRBJ2-7 . TRBV18 . TGTGCCAGCTCACCGTACCGTAGCTCCTACGAGCAGTACTTC CASSPYRSSYEQYF
12 TRBJ2-1 . TRBV5-1 . TGCGCCAGCAGCTGGGATGGCAATGAGCAGTTCTTC CASSWDGNEQFF
15 TRBJ1-6 . TRBV10-2 . TGCGCCAGCAGGGGGAGCGGCTCCTATAATTCACCCCTCCACTTT CASRGSGSYNSPLHF
14 TRBJ1-5 . TRBV7-9 . TGTGCCAGCAGCTTCAGTACAAGCAATCAGCCCCAGCATTTT CASSFSTSNQPQHF
16 TRBJ2-1 once TRBV19 . TGTGCCAGTAGTCTGGGGGTTTTAGTAGCGACGACTGAGCAGTTCTTC CASSLGVLVATTEQFF
14 TRBJ1-5 few TRBV4-1 . TGCGCCAGCAGCCAAGACCCCATAGGGTCGCCCCAGCATTTT CASSQDPIGSPQHF
15 TRBJ1-6 . TRBV4-2 . TGTGCCAGCAGCTCCTTAAGCTCCTATAATTCACCCCTCCACTTT CASSSLSSYNSPLHF